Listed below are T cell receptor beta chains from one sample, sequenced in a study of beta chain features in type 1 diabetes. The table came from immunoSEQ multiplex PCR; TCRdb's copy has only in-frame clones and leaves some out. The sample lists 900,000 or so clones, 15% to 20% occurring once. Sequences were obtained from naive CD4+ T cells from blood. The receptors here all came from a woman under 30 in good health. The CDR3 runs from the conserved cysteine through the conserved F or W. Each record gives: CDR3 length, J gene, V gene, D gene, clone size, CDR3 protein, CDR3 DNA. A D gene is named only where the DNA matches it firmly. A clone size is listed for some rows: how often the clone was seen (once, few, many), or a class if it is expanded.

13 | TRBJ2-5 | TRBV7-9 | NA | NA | CASSQVAQETQYF | TGTGCCAGCAGCCAGGTAGCTCAAGAGACCCAGTACTTC
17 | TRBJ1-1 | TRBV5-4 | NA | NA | CASSLASGRGRNTEAFF | TGTGCCAGCAGCTTGGCCTCAGGCAGGGGAAGGAACACTGAAGCTTTCTTT
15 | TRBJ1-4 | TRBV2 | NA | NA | CASTQESHANEKLFF | TGTGCCAGCACCCAGGAATCTCACGCTAATGAAAAACTGTTTTTT
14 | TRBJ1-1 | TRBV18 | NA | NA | CASSPRGGNTEAFF | TGTGCCAGCTCACCACGAGGGGGGAACACTGAAGCTTTCTTT
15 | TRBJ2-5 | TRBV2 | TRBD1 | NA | CASGRDRGREETQYF | TGTGCCAGCGGCCGGGACAGGGGGCGCGAGGAGACCCAGTACTTC
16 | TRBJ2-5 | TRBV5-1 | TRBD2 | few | CASSLFLGTSGLHLYF | TGCGCCAGCAGCTTGTTCTTGGGGACTAGCGGGTTGCATCTGTACTTC
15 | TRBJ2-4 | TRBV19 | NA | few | CASSRSRGAGDIQYF | TGTGCCAGTAGTAGGAGTAGGGGCGCAGGGGACATTCAGTACTTC
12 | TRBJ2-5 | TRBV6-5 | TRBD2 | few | CAIGTSQETQYF | TGTGCCATCGGGACTAGTCAAGAGACCCAGTACTTC
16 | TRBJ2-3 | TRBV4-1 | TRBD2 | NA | CASSQVGLAGTDTQYF | TGCGCCAGCAGCCAAGTCGGACTAGCGGGAACAGATACGCAGTATTTT
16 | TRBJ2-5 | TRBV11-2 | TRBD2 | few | CASSFTSSGRVETQYF | TGTGCCAGCAGCTTCACCTCTAGCGGGAGAGTAGAGACCCAGTACTTC
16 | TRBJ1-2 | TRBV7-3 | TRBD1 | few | CASSLGPYRGGYGYTF | TGTGCCAGCAGCTTAGGCCCATACAGGGGTGGCTATGGCTACACCTTC
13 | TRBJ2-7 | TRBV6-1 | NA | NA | CAILGQFAYEQYF | TGTGCCATCCTTGGACAGTTCGCCTACGAGCAGTACTTC
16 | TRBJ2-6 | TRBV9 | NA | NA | CASSVGGSSGANVLTF | TGTGCCAGCAGCGTAGGTGGGAGCTCTGGGGCCAACGTCCTGACTTTC
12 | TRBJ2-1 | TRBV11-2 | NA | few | CASSLWGNEQFF | TGTGCCAGCAGCTTATGGGGGAATGAGCAGTTCTTC
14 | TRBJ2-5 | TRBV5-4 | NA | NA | CASSLTADQETQYF | TGTGCCAGCAGCTTGACGGCAGACCAAGAGACCCAGTACTTC
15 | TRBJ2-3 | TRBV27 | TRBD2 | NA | CASSPGGESTDTQYF | TGTGCCAGCAGTCCCGGGGGGGAGTCGACAGATACGCAGTATTTT
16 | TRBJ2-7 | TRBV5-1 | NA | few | CASSKDRQELSYEQYF | TGCGCCAGCAGCAAGGACCGACAGGAGCTCTCCTACGAGCAGTACTTC
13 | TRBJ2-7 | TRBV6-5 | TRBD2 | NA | CASRASGSYEQYF | TGTGCCAGCAGGGCTAGCGGTTCCTACGAGCAGTACTTC
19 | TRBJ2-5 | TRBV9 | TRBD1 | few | CASSVASGYGDRRMETQYF | TGTGCCAGCAGCGTAGCCAGTGGGTACGGGGACAGGCGGATGGAGACCCAGTACTTC
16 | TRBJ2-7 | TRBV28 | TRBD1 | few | CASSSLLDRGLREQYF | TGTGCCAGCAGTTCCTTATTGGACAGGGGGCTTCGGGAGCAGTACTTC
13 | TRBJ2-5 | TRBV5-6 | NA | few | CASSLETLETQYF | TGTGCCAGCAGCTTGGAGACGTTGGAGACCCAGTACTTC
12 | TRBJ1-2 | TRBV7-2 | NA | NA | CASSQDSYGYTF | TGTGCCAGCAGCCAGGACAGCTATGGCTACACCTTC
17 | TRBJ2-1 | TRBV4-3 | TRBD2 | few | CASSQAGTSGRFNEQFF | TGCGCCAGCAGCCAAGCTGGAACTAGCGGGAGATTCAATGAGCAGTTCTTC
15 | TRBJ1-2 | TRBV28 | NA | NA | CASSSFGVKAVGYTF | TGTGCCAGCAGTTCTTTTGGGGTTAAGGCGGTTGGCTACACCTTC
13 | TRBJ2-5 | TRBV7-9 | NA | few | CASSLGGQETQYF | TGTGCCAGCAGCTTAGGGGGGCAAGAGACCCAGTACTTC
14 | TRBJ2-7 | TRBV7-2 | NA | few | CASSSIRPVIEQYF | TGTGCCAGCAGCTCAATCAGACCAGTCATCGAGCAGTACTTC
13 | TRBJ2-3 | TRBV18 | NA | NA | CASSLQGADTQYF | TGTGCCAGCTCACTCCAGGGAGCAGATACGCAGTATTTT
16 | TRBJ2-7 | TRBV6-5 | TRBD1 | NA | CASSYGGTGAHYEQYF | TGTGCCAGCAGTTACGGGGGGACAGGGGCCCACTACGAGCAGTACTTC
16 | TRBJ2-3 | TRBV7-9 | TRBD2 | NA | CASSFGREGLTDTQYF | TGTGCCAGCAGCTTTGGCCGGGAGGGTCTCACAGATACGCAGTATTTT
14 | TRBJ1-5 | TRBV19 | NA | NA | CASTLKAAYQPQHF | TGTGCCAGTACGTTGAAGGCGGCCTATCAGCCCCAGCATTTT
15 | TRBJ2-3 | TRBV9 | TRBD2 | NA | CASSLPSGLTDTQYF | TGTGCCAGCAGTCTCCCTAGCGGGCTCACAGATACGCAGTATTTT
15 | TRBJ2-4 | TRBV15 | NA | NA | CATSRDPDRKNIQYF | TGTGCCACCAGCAGAGACCCCGACAGAAAAAACATTCAGTACTTC
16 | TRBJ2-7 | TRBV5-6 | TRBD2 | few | CASSRATSGISYEQYF | TGTGCCAGCAGCCGCGCGACTAGCGGGATCTCCTACGAGCAGTACTTC
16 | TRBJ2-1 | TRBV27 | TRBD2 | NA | CASSLGLAGPEVEQFF | TGTGCCAGCAGTCTTGGTCTAGCGGGGCCAGAAGTTGAGCAGTTCTTC
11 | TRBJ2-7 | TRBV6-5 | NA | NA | CASRTGSEQYF | TGTGCCAGCAGAACAGGGAGCGAGCAGTACTTC
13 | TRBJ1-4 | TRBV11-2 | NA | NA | CASTNTVGEKLFF | TGTGCCAGCACCAACACGGTCGGTGAAAAACTGTTTTTT
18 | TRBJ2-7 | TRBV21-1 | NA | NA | CASSNCWSGTQRTYEQYF | TGTGCCAGCAGCAATTGTTGGTCGGGGACACAAAGAACATACGAGCAGTACTTC
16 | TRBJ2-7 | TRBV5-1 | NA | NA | CASSPQAFGVPYEQYF | TGCGCCAGCAGCCCTCAAGCATTCGGGGTACCCTACGAGCAGTACTTC
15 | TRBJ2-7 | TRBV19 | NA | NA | CASSIRDSGAYEQYF | TGTGCCAGTAGTATTCGAGATAGCGGAGCCTACGAGCAGTACTTC
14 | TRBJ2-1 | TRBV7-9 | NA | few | CASSLGLSGYEQFF | TGTGCCAGCAGCTTAGGGCTCTCGGGGTATGAGCAGTTCTTC
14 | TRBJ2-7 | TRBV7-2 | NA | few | CASSLGPGTYEQYF | TGTGCCAGCAGCCTCGGACCCGGTACCTACGAGCAGTACTTC
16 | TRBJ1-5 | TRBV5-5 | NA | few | CASSSTRAGGNQPQHF | TGTGCCAGCAGCTCAACTCGGGCGGGCGGCAATCAGCCCCAGCATTTT
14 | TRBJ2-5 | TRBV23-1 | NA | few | CARGGAGGRETQYF | TGCGCTAGGGGGGGAGCTGGAGGACGAGAGACCCAGTACTTC
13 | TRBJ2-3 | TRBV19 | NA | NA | CASSTGHTDTQYF | TGTGCCAGTAGTACCGGACACACAGATACGCAGTATTTT
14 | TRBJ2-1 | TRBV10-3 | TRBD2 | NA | CAISSGTRSNEQFF | TGTGCCATCAGTTCCGGGACTAGGAGCAATGAGCAGTTCTTC
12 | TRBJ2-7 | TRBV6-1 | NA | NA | CASQPSSYEQYF | TGTGCCAGCCAACCGAGCTCCTACGAGCAGTACTTC
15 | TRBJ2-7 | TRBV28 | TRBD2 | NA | CASNSPGLAGLEQYF | TGTGCCAGTAACTCTCCGGGACTAGCGGGTCTCGAGCAGTACTTC
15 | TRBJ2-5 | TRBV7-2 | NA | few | CASSLGPPTKGTQYF | TGTGCCAGCAGCTTAGGGCCTCCCACTAAAGGGACCCAGTACTTC
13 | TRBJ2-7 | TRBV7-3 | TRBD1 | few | CASSSDRGAEQYF | TGTGCCAGCAGCTCAGACAGGGGGGCCGAGCAGTACTTC
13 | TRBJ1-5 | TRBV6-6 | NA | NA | CASSVDGSQPQHF | TGTGCCAGCAGTGTGGATGGTAGTCAGCCCCAGCATTTT